The 19 T cell receptor beta chains in this list originate from one sample, sequenced in a study of control samples from healthy donors and cancer patients. Libraries were prepared by immunoSEQ multiplex PCR; TCRdb keeps only in-frame clonotypes and omits some of them. The sample carries around 58,000 clones, approximately 95% recorded once. Sequencing input: blood. Source of these receptors: a woman aged 18-29 years in good health.

The chain uses TRBV6-5 and TRBJ2-3; possibly TRBD2 for D (6 bases). The CDR3 length is 14 residues. The ends were cut back, 2 bases at V and 0 bases at J, with 6 bases in the middle. The germline V gene encodes CDR1 MNHEY and CDR2 SVGAGI. Here the CDR3 reads CASSYGGSTDTQYF. DNA for the CDR3: TGTGCCAGCAGTTACGGAGGGAGCACAGATACGCAGTATTTT.

The V and J genes are TRBV13 and TRBJ2-7, with D possibly matching TRBD2 (6 bases). Trimming took 2 bases from V and 3 from J, leaving 17 bases between them. The CDR3 contains 16 residues. CDR1 and CDR2 (germline): PRHDT, FYEKMQ (reference sequence). The CDR3 DNA reads TGTGCCAGCAGCTTAAGACTAGGACTTGGGAACTACGAGCAGTACTTC. Protein product: CASSLRLGLGNYEQYF.

The genes are TRBV5-1 and TRBJ2-1, with 12 bases matching TRBD2. The CDR3 totals 15 residues. V was pared by 5 bases and J by 5 bases, with 5 bases of the junction left unmatched. Germline assignment: CDR1 SGHRS and CDR2 YFSETQ. CDR3 DNA sequence: TGCGCCAGCAGTCCAGGACTAGCGGGGCACAATGAGCAGTTCTTC. It codes for CASSPGLAGHNEQFF.

The J gene is TRBJ2-3, the V gene TRBV7-8, with TRBD1 matching over 9 bases. The germline CDR1 and CDR2 sequences are SGHVS and FQNEAQ. CDR3 size: 14 residues. The J segment lost 6 bases and the V segment lost 5 bases, leaving 6 bases of the junction unmatched. The CDR3 region has the DNA TGTGCCAGCAGCGCTACAGGGGGCTGGGATACGCAGTATTTT. This translates into CASSATGGWDTQYF.

The V gene is TRBV5-6, the J gene TRBJ1-2, with 8 bases aligning to TRBD1. The germline gives CDR1 SGHDT, CDR2 YYEEEE. Trimming removed 6 bases from V and 5 bases from J; junction bases left unmatched: 15. The CDR3 is 16 residues long. In DNA, the CDR3 is TGTGCCAGCAAGGACAGGGAAAGGGTATGGGGATATGGCTACACCTTC. This sequence encodes CASKDRERVWGYGYTF.

This chain links TRBV7-9 with TRBJ1-3; TRBD1 might be the D (5 bases). This CDR3 region has 18 residues. Germline lookup yields CDR1 SEHNR and CDR2 FQNEAQ (reference sequence). Trimming left V 5 bases short and J 3 bases short, with 23 bases between. CDR3: CASSATAGLRAGGNTIYF. The CDR3 DNA reads as TGTGCCAGCAGCGCGACAGCGGGTTTGAGGGCGGGTGGAAACACCATATATTTT. Based on the CDR3 plus reference TRBV7-9 and TRBJ1-3, the full variable domain is DTGVSQNPRHKITKRGQNVTFRCDPISEHNRLYWYRQTLGQGPEFLTYFQNEAQLEKSRLLSDRFSAERPKGSFSTLEIQRTEQGDSAMYLCASSATAGLRAGGNTIYFGEGSWLTVV.

The chain couples TRBV30 to TRBJ1-1; D possibly corresponds to TRBD1 (5 bases). Trimming removed 0 bases at V and 4 bases at J, with 9 bases between. The germline V gene encodes CDR1 GTSNPN and CDR2 SVGIG (reference sequence). This CDR3 comprises 13 residues. The DNA of the CDR3 is TGTGCCTGGAGTGTATCAGGGAGCACTGAAGCTTTCTTT. Its translation is CAWSVSGSTEAFF. Filled out from reference TRBV30 and TRBJ1-1, the complete variable domain reads SQTIHQWPATLVQPVGSPLSLECTVEGTSNPNLYWYRQAAGRGLQLLFYSVGIGQISSEVPQNLSASRPQDRQFILSSKKLLLSDSGFYLCAWSVSGSTEAFFGQGTRLTVV.

This sequence joins TRBV6-6 and TRBJ1-1; D is uncertain. Trimming removed 0 bases from V and 1 base from J, with 3 bases in between. CDR1 and CDR2 from the germline V gene are MNHNY and SVGAGI (reference sequence). This CDR3 is 13 amino acids long. The CDR3 here is CASSYSSNTEAFF. Written as DNA, the CDR3 is TGTGCCAGCAGTTACTCATCGAACACTGAAGCTTTCTTT.

This chain joins TRBV6-2 or TRBV6-3 and TRBJ2-5, with a possible D match to TRBD2 (6 bases). CDR1 is MNHEY, CDR2 SVGEGT, per germline. The CDR3 length is 14 residues. Trimming took off 5 bases at V and 1 base at J, with 11 bases between the two ends. The CDR3 sequence: CASSGSGPQETQYF. The CDR3 DNA sequence: TGTGCCAGCAGTGGTAGCGGCCCCCAAGAGACCCAGTACTTC.

The chain links TRBV5-1 to TRBJ2-3, with 8 positions matching TRBD2. The V gene end was trimmed by 5 bases and the J gene end by 8 bases; junction bases not matched to a gene: 7. The CDR3 runs to 13 residues. Germline lookup yields CDR1 SGHRS and CDR2 YFSETQ. The CDR3 sequence is CASRTGGPGTQYF. The DNA of the CDR3 is TGCGCCAGCAGGACGGGGGGGCCAGGTACGCAGTATTTT.

In its sample, this clone was seen once. The CDR3 loop is CASSPIFTRGRGLYGYTF. The CDR3 bases are TGTGCCAGCTCACCAATTTTTACCCGGGGCAGGGGACTCTATGGCTACACCTTC. The rearrangement links TRBV18 to TRBJ1-2; D perhaps matches TRBD1 (6 bases). The CDR3 loop spans 18 amino acids. Trimming cost V 2 bases and J 4 bases, with 23 bases left between them. Germline V gene sequence: CDR1 KGHSH, CDR2 LQKENI. The variable domain in full, completed from reference TRBV18 and TRBJ1-2, reads NAGVMQNPRHLVRRRGQEARLRCSPMKGHSHVYWYRQLPEEGLKFMVYLQKENIIDESGMPKERFSAEFPKEGPSILRIQQVVRGDSAAYFCASSPIFTRGRGLYGYTFGSGTRLTVV.

The chain recombines TRBV4-1 with TRBJ2-2; 13 nucleotides line up with TRBD2. The V and J ends lost 2 bases and 7 bases, in that order; junction bases with no gene match: 7. This CDR3 comprises 17 residues. Germline CDR1 and CDR2: MGHRA and YSYEKL. CDR3 nucleotides: TGCGCCAGCAGCCAACAACTAGCGGGGGGGCTCGGCGGGGAGCTGTTTTTT. Translation: CASSQQLAGGLGGELFF.

This chain joins TRBV6-4 and TRBJ1-5, with TRBD1 matching 7 bases. Germline-derived CDR1 and CDR2 are MRHNA and SNTAGT. With 8 bases clipped from V and 2 bases from J, the junction kept 12 bases outside the gene matches. CDR3 length equals 16 residues. CDR3 bases: TGTGCCAGCGGAGAGACAGGGAGAGAATGCAATCAGCCCCAGCATTTT. Its protein product is CASGETGRECNQPQHF.

The CDR3 spells CASSLWDSYLSSYNEQFF. The CDR3 DNA sequence: TGTGCCAGCAGTTTATGGGACTCCTATCTGAGCTCCTACAATGAGCAGTTCTTC. This chain joins TRBV28 and TRBJ2-1; a possible D gene is TRBD2 (5 bases). Germline-derived CDR1 and CDR2 are MDHEN and SYDVKM. CDR3 length equals 18 residues. The ends were cut back, 0 bases at V and 0 bases at J, with 15 bases in the middle.

The rearrangement uses TRBV7-8 and TRBJ1-1; TRBD1 agrees at 7 bases. The germline gives CDR1 SGHVS, CDR2 FQNEAQ. The CDR3 spans 15 residues. V lost 1 base, J lost 3 bases, and 5 bases stayed unmatched. Here the CDR3 reads CASSLGYQGDTEAFF. DNA for the CDR3: TGTGCCAGCAGCTTAGGGTACCAGGGGGACACTGAAGCTTTCTTT.

The chain recombines TRBV18 with TRBJ1-1; D is ambiguous. The CDR3 has 16 residues. V shed 3 bases and J shed 4 bases, with 18 bases lying between them. Germline CDR1 and CDR2: KGHSH and LQKENI. CDR3 sequence: CASSPLSPSGPTEAFF. The DNA for the CDR3 is TGTGCCAGCTCACCTTTATCACCCTCAGGTCCCACTGAAGCTTTCTTT.

The chain joins TRBV21-1 to TRBJ1-5. TRBV21-1 is termed a pseudogene. This CDR3 comprises 12 residues. CDR3 loop: CASSKVFPPQHF. The CDR3 coding sequence is TGTGCCAGCAGCAAAGTGTTTCCGCCCCAGCATTTT.

The V call is TRBV20-1, the J call TRBJ1-2; 7 positions match TRBD1. CDR3 length: 15 residues. Germline V gene data show CDR1 as DFQATT and CDR2 as SNEGSKA (reference sequence). V shed 3 bases, J shed 3 bases, and the junction held 10 bases outside the gene matches. CDR3 DNA sequence: TGCAGTGCTAGTCTCGAGGGGGCAGTGGACTATGGCTACACCTTC. Protein product: CSASLEGAVDYGYTF.

The rearrangement links TRBV5-8 to TRBJ2-3, with a weak D call TRBD2 (6 bases). Germline CDR1 reads SGHTS; CDR2 reads YDEGEE. The ends were cut back, 4 bases at V and 2 bases at J, with 14 bases in the middle. This CDR3 region has 15 residues. CDR3 sequence: CASSPGDLTTDTQYF. The CDR3 DNA sequence: TGTGCCAGCAGCCCGGGGGACCTCACCACAGATACGCAGTATTTT.